The 22 T cell receptor beta chains below come from one sample, sequenced in a study of tissue T cells after allogeneic stem cell transplantation. The time point: mouse harvest day 7 after allogeneic transplant. Mouse grafts combined 10^7 T-cell-depleted bone marrow cells with 10^6 splenic CD5+ T cells. Profiling relied on immunoSEQ multiplex PCR, and the TCRdb table lists in-frame clones only, not all of them. The data show about 8,200 clones, 45% to 60% seen once. Sequenced material: gut tissue. Receptors were obtained from a female BALB/c mouse given C57BL/6 T cells with graft-versus-host disease after an allogeneic hematopoietic cell transplant.

On this clone itself: The genes are named according to mouse. With the read ending 1 residue before the CDR3 end, the germline J gene is used to fill in that end. The chain uses TRBV26 and TRBJ2-7; 11 bases agree with TRBD2. Trimming took 2 bases from V and 5 from J; bases not matched to a gene: 2. The CDR3 covers 14 residues. Germline lookup yields CDR1 KGHPV and CDR2 FQNQEV (reference sequence). The CDR3 here is CASSLHWGGDEQYF. The covered CDR3 bases are TGTGCCAGCAGTCTGCACTGGGGGGGCGATGAACAGTAC.

A note on this clone: Mouse names are used for the genes. Read sequence stops 1 residue before the CDR3 end, and the germline J gene provides the missing end. This chain joins TRBV12-1 and TRBJ1-4, with D possibly TRBD1 on 5 matching bases. This CDR3 comprises 15 residues. The V end lost 0 bases, the J end lost 2 bases, and 9 bases lay between the germline ends. The germline gives CDR1 SGHSN, CDR2 HYEKVE. The CDR3 bases that were read are TGTGCCAGCTCTCTCGACAGCAGGTCCAACGAAAGATTATTT. Translation: CASSLDSRSNERLF. In full, the CDR3 is CASSLDSRSNERLFF.

By its share, this clone is medium-sized. Germline and genes here are mouse. The read halts 1 residue ahead of the CDR3 end, with the missing end drawn from the germline J gene. The chain links TRBV14 to TRBJ2-3, with D perhaps TRBD1 or TRBD2 (5 bases each). The CDR3 covers 15 residues. Germline V gene lookup returns CDR1 SGHDT and CDR2 FRDEAV. Trimming cost V 2 bases and J 1 base, with 11 bases left between them. The sequenced CDR3 bases are TGTGCCAGCAGTTTTGGAGGGGCGGGTGCAGAAACGCTGTAT. Amino acid sequence: CASSFGGAGAETLY. The full CDR3 reads CASSFGGAGAETLYF.

About this clone itself: Mouse germline and gene names are used. Read data end 1 residue before the CDR3 end; the end is taken from the germline J gene. The rearrangement joins TRBV13-2 to TRBJ2-5, with 12 bases matching TRBD2. The CDR3 spans 14 residues. Losses at the gene ends were 5 bases for V and 6 bases for J; bases not matched to a gene: 4. Germline V lookup: CDR1 NNHNN, CDR2 SYGAGS (reference sequence). The CDR3 sequence is CASGSGTGGDTQYF. The CDR3 bases that were read are TGTGCCAGCGGGTCCGGGACTGGGGGGGACACCCAGTAC.

About this clone: Gene names and germline match the mouse. The CDR3 is cut off 1 residue early in the read; its end comes from the germline J gene. The rearrangement joins TRBV13-3 to TRBJ2-5; 12 bases match TRBD2. Germline loops: CDR1 NNHDY, CDR2 SYVADS. J lost 0 bases, V lost 5 bases, and 4 bases had no gene match. The CDR3 has 16 amino acids. Here the CDR3 reads CASSPGLGGNQDTQYF. CDR3 bases read: TGTGCCAGCAGCCCCGGACTGGGGGGGAACCAAGACACCCAGTAC.

With regard to this clone: Gene names and germline match the mouse. The read comes to an end 1 residue before the CDR3 does, leaving the germline J gene to fill in the end. The chain is built from TRBV13-1 and TRBJ2-3; 12 nucleotides line up with TRBD2. V lost 3 bases and J lost 1; bases outside the gene matches: 0. Germline-derived CDR1 and CDR2 are NSHNY and SYGAGN. There are 15 residues in the CDR3. CDR3 DNA (partial): TGTGCCAGCAGTGGGGACTGGGGGGGTGCAGAAACGCTGTAT. Its protein product is CASSGDWGGAETLY. The complete CDR3 sequence is CASSGDWGGAETLYF.

Points on this clone: The germline and genes are mouse ones. The CDR3 end lies 1 residue beyond the end of the read and is filled in from the germline J gene. V is TRBV26 and J is TRBJ1-2; D not resolved. Germline V gene sequence: CDR1 KGHPV, CDR2 FQNQEV (reference sequence). V lost 4 bases, J lost 0 bases, and 6 bases lay in between. The CDR3 loop spans 13 amino acids. The CDR3: CASSPRPNSDYTF. The covered CDR3 bases are TGTGCCAGCAGTCCCAGACCAAACTCCGACTACACC.

About this clone: Germline and genes: mouse. The read halts 1 residue ahead of the CDR3 end, with the missing end drawn from the germline J gene. The rearrangement links TRBV20 to TRBJ2-7; 9 bases are a match to TRBD2. V gave up 6 bases and J gave up 0 bases; unmatched junction bases: 3. From germline, CDR1 is GFQATS and CDR2 STVNSAI. CDR3 size: 13 residues. CDR3 amino acids: CGALTGGSYEQYF. The DNA read from the CDR3 is TGTGGTGCCCTGACTGGGGGCTCCTATGAACAGTAC.

As regards this clone: Germline and genes here are mouse. CDR3: CASSLLGGDTQYF. The CDR3 DNA, read in part, is TGTGCCAGCAGTCTACTGGGGGGGGACACCCAGTAC. The chain joins TRBV26 to TRBJ2-5; 10 nucleotides match TRBD2. The read ends 1 residue early relative to the CDR3; the germline J gene fills the gap. Unmatched junction bases numbered 0, after V lost 3 bases and J lost 6 bases. Germline CDR1 reads KGHPV; CDR2 reads FQNQEV (reference sequence). The CDR3 runs 13 residues.

This clone was seen a few times. Mouse names are used for the genes. The read terminates 1 residue before the CDR3 end, so the remaining end is supplied by the germline J gene. The chain links TRBV26 to TRBJ2-7; the D gene is possibly TRBD1 (5 bases). Trimming removed 4 bases from V and 0 bases from J, with 7 bases in between. CDR1 KGHPV and CDR2 FQNQEV come from the germline V gene (reference sequence). The CDR3 covers 13 residues. CDR3 bases read: TGTGCCAGCAGTCGACAGAGCTCCTATGAACAGTAC. This encodes CASSRQSSYEQY. The whole CDR3 region reads CASSRQSSYEQYF.

Of note for this clone: Genes and germline are mouse. The CDR3 end lies 1 residue beyond the end of the read and is filled in from the germline J gene. V gene TRBV26 combines with J gene TRBJ1-1; D remains ambiguous. The germline CDR1 and CDR2 sequences are KGHPV and FQNQEV (reference sequence). V dropped 2 bases and J dropped 1 base, with 5 bases sitting between them. This CDR3 has 13 residues. CDR3 bases read: TGTGCCAGCAGTCTGGTCAGAAACACAGAAGTCTTC. Translated, it gives CASSLVRNTEVF. The entire CDR3 protein is CASSLVRNTEVFF.

This clone was detected only a few times. Any gene name here is a mouse gene name. Coverage ceases 1 residue before the CDR3 finishes, and the germline J gene fills in the end. The chain is built from TRBV26 and TRBJ2-1, with D unclear. Deletions cut 4 bases from V and 3 bases from J, with 7 bases between. The germline V gene encodes CDR1 KGHPV and CDR2 FQNQEV (reference sequence). The CDR3 totals 13 residues. CDR3 amino acids: CASSRKPYAEQFF. The sequenced CDR3 bases are TGTGCCAGCAGTCGGAAACCCTATGCTGAGCAGTTC.

A word on this clone: Gene names are the mouse ones. The read finishes 1 residue shy of the CDR3 end, and the germline J gene is used to complete it. The gene calls are TRBV26 and TRBJ1-1; TRBD1 might be the D (6 bases). The V gene lost 4 bases and the J gene lost 5 bases, with 11 bases spanning the gap. CDR3 size: 13 residues. The V gene's germline CDR1 is KGHPV and CDR2 FQNQEV (reference sequence). The CDR3 DNA, read in part, is TGTGCCAGCAGTCCCAGGGGAGGAACAGAAGTCTTC. Encoded protein: CASSPRGGTEVF. The CDR3 in full is CASSPRGGTEVFF. Based on the CDR3 plus reference TRBV26 and TRBJ1-1, the full variable domain is NSKVIQTPRYLVKGQGQKAKMRCIPEKGHPVVFWYQQNKNNEFKFLINFQNQEVLQQIDMTEKRFSAECPSNSPCSLEIQSSEAGDSALYLCASSPRGGTEVFFGKGTRLTVV.

This clone was seen a few times. The genes are named according to mouse. The CDR3 end lies 1 residue beyond the end of the read and is filled in from the germline J gene. The genes are TRBV13-2 and TRBJ2-1; possible D gene TRBD2, 7 bases. Germline CDR1 and CDR2: NNHNN and SYGAGS (reference sequence). The ends were cut back, 1 base at V and 4 bases at J, with 12 bases in the middle. The CDR3 totals 15 residues. Incomplete CDR3 DNA: TGTGCCAGCGGTGATAAAGGGGGGGAGTATGCTGAGCAGTTC. Protein product: CASGDKGGEYAEQF. The full CDR3 reads CASGDKGGEYAEQFF.

Regarding this clone: Genes here carry mouse names. The CDR3 is cut off 1 residue early in the read; its end comes from the germline J gene. The chain is built from TRBV4 and TRBJ2-7; the D gene is possibly TRBD2 (6 bases). The CDR3 is made up of 14 amino acids. Germline V gives CDR1 LGHDT, CDR2 YNNKQL (reference sequence). The V gene lost 4 bases and the J gene lost 7 bases, with 17 bases spanning the gap. The CDR3 region is CASSLGTPGGEQYF. The CDR3 bases that were read are TGTGCCAGCAGCTTAGGGACTCCCGGCGGGGAACAGTAC.

In its sample, this clone was seen a few times. The germline and genes are mouse ones. Read coverage stops 1 residue before the CDR3 terminus; the germline J gene supplies the remainder. The chain links TRBV1 to TRBJ2-7, with no clear D. The V and J ends lost 3 bases and 0 bases respectively, with 6 bases between them. CDR1 is NSQYPW, CDR2 LRSPGD, per germline (reference sequence). The length of the CDR3 is 13 residues. This CDR3 reads CTCSAQSSYEQYF. The part of the CDR3 DNA that was read is TGCACCTGCAGTGCGCAGAGCTCCTATGAACAGTAC.

About this clone: Gene names and germline refer to mouse. The sequenced fragment ends 1 residue before the CDR3 boundary, so the rest is inferred from the germline J gene. The rearrangement joins TRBV26 to TRBJ2-2; D perhaps matches TRBD1 (5 bases). This CDR3 region has 14 residues. Germline V gene lookup returns CDR1 KGHPV and CDR2 FQNQEV (reference sequence). V gave up 7 bases and J gave up 0 bases, with 9 bases separating them. CDR3 loop: CASKRTPNTGQLYF. The covered CDR3 bases are TGTGCCAGCAAAAGGACACCAAACACCGGGCAGCTCTAC.

In this sample, this clone turned up a few times. Mouse germline and gene names are used. Read data end 1 residue before the CDR3 end; the end is taken from the germline J gene. V and J are TRBV13-2 and TRBJ2-1; 11 bases are shared with TRBD2. J lost 1 base, V lost 3 bases, and 0 bases had no gene match. The CDR3 is 15 amino acids. Germline assignment: CDR1 NNHNN and CDR2 SYGAGS (reference sequence). The CDR3 spells CASGGTGGNYAEQFF. CDR3 bases read: TGTGCCAGCGGTGGGACTGGGGGGAACTATGCTGAGCAGTTC.

About this clone itself: Mouse gene names and germline throughout. The read stops 1 residue short of the end of the CDR3; the missing end is completed from the germline J gene. The gene calls are TRBV26 and TRBJ1-3, with D possibly TRBD1 on 6 matching bases. The CDR3 is 14 amino acids. The germline CDR1 and CDR2 sequences are KGHPV and FQNQEV (reference sequence). Deletions cut 2 bases from V and 2 bases from J, with 7 bases between. The CDR3 loop is CASSLNRAGNTLYF. The DNA read from the CDR3 is TGTGCCAGCAGTCTGAACAGGGCTGGAAATACGCTCTAT.

For this clone: These gene names are mouse names. The read finishes 1 residue shy of the CDR3 end, and the germline J gene is used to complete it. The rearrangement uses TRBV19 and TRBJ2-7, with 7 bases aligning to TRBD1. The CDR3 is 15 amino acids. Germline V gene lookup returns CDR1 FNHDT and CDR2 SITEND (reference sequence). The ends lost 5 bases at V and 0 bases at J; junction bases unmatched: 8. CDR3 region: CASSQFRTGSYEQYF. The part of the CDR3 DNA that was read is TGTGCCAGCAGCCAATTTAGGACAGGCTCCTATGAACAGTAC. Full variable domain (remainder filled in from reference TRBV19 and TRBJ2-7): GGIITQTPKFLIGQEGQKLTLKCQQNFNHDTMYWYRQDSGKGLRLIYYSITENDLQKGDLSEGYDASREKKSSFSLTVTSAQKNEMAVFLCASSQFRTGSYEQYFGPGTRLTVL.

For this clone: Mouse gene names apply. The read is 1 residue too short to cover the CDR3 end, so that end is filled in from the germline J gene. In the same sample, other DNA sequences code for this CDR3. The chain uses TRBV12-1 and TRBJ1-3; D gene ambiguous. This CDR3 contains 14 residues. With 0 bases removed from V and 0 bases from J, the gap between germline ends came to 5 bases. The germline V gene encodes CDR1 SGHSN and CDR2 HYEKVE. The CDR3 sequence is CASSLADSGNTLYF. CDR3 bases read: TGTGCCAGCTCTCTCGCAGATTCTGGAAATACGCTCTAT.

This clone has only one observation. Gene and germline names: mouse. Coverage ceases 1 residue before the CDR3 finishes, and the germline J gene fills in the end. The V and J genes are TRBV26 and TRBJ1-4; 7 nucleotides line up with TRBD1. The junction had 1 base not matched to a gene; V was cut back by 0 bases and J by 3 bases. The length of the CDR3 is 15 residues. Germline values: CDR1 KGHPV, CDR2 FQNQEV (reference sequence). The CDR3 loop reads CASSLSTGTNERLFF. The sequenced part of the CDR3 DNA is TGTGCCAGCAGTCTGTCGACAGGGACCAACGAAAGATTATTT.